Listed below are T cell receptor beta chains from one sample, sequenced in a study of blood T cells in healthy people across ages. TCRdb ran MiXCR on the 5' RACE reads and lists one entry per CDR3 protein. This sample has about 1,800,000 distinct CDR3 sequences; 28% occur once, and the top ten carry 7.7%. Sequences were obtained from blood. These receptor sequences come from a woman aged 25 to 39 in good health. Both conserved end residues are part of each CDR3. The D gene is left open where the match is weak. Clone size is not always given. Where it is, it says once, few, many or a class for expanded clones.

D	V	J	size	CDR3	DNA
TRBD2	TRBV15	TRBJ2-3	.	CATSRGAGGPLKDTQYF	TGTGCCACCAGCAGAGGGGCGGGAGGGCCTTTAAAGGATACGCAGTATTTT
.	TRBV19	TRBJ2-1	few	CASSIKGSIGEQFF	TGTGCCAGTAGTATTAAGGGATCAATCGGGGAGCAGTTCTTC
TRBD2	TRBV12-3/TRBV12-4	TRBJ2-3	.	CASTRSGGARNTQYF	TGTGCCAGCACGCGTAGCGGGGGGGCCAGGAATACGCAGTATTTT
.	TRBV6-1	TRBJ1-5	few	CASSEDGWGNQPQHF	TGTGCCAGCAGTGAAGACGGGTGGGGAAATCAGCCCCAGCATTTT
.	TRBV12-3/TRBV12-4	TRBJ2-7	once	CAGSPQTSFSEQYF	TGTGCCGGCAGTCCTCAGACTAGTTTCTCCGAGCAGTACTTC
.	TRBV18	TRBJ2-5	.	CASALVNQETQYF	TGTGCCAGCGCACTCGTAAACCAAGAGACCCAGTACTTC
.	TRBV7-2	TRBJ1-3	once	CASSLEAASYSGNTIYF	TGTGCCAGCAGCTTAGAAGCCGCCAGTTACTCTGGAAACACCATATATTTT
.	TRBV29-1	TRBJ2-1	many	CSSKVIGTNNLFF	TGCAGCTCGAAGGTGATAGGGACCAATAATCTGTTCTTC
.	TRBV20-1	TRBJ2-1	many	CSARGAAGQFF	TGCAGTGCTAGAGGAGCAGCAGGACAGTTCTTC
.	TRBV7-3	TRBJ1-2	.	CASSKDRQSYGYTF	TGTGCCAGCAGCAAGGATAGGCAGTCCTATGGCTACACCTTC
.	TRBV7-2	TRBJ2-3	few	CASSLKVDTQYF	TGTGCCAGCAGCTTAAAGGTAGATACGCAGTATTTT
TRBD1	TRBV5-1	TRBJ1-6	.	CASRLGQENSPLHF	TGCGCCAGCAGACTTGGACAGGAGAATTCACCCCTCCACTTT
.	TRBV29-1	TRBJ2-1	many	CSVEVWGTYNEQFF	TGCAGCGTTGAAGTATGGGGGACCTACAATGAGCAGTTCTTC
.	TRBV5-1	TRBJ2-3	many	CASSLAVNTDTQYF	TGTGCCAGCAGCTTAGCGGTGAACACAGATACGCAGTATTTT
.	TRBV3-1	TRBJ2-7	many	CASSQDRQRREQYF	TGTGCCAGCAGCCAAGATCGGCAAAGACGGGAGCAGTACTTC
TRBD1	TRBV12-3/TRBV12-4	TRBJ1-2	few	CASSLASRTGSDGYTF	TGTGCCAGCAGTTTAGCGTCCCGGACAGGGAGCGATGGCTACACCTTC
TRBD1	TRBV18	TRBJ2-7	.	CASSHRDRENEQYF	TGTGCCAGCTCCCACAGGGACAGGGAAAACGAGCAGTACTTC
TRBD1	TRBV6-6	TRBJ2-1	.	CASSYLDRVNEQFF	TGTGCCAGCAGTTACCTCGACAGGGTCAATGAGCAGTTCTTC
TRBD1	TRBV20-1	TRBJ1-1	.	CSASDRVAEAFF	TGCAGTGCTAGCGACAGGGTTGCTGAAGCTTTCTTT
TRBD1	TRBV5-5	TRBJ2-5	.	CASSLTGGNLYQETQYF	TGTGCCAGCAGCTTGACAGGGGGGAATTTGTACCAAGAGACCCAGTACTTC
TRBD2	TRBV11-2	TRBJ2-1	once	CASSLVGITELAGGRSYNEQFF	TGTGCCAGCAGCTTAGTGGGGATCACGGAGCTAGCGGGGGGGCGATCCTACAATGAGCAGTTCTTC
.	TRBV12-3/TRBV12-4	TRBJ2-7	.	CASSPLSVLSYEQYF	TGTGCCAGCAGTCCCTTGAGCGTACTCTCCTACGAGCAGTACTTC
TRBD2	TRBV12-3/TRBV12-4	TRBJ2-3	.	CASSPPTSGFTDTQYF	TGTGCCAGCAGTCCCCCAACTAGCGGGTTCACAGATACGCAGTATTTT
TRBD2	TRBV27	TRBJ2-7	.	CASSLGGEYEQYF	TGTGCCAGCAGTCTGGGGGGGGAATACGAGCAGTACTTC
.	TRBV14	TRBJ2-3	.	CASSQGPGMGTQYF	TGTGCCAGCAGCCAAGGACCGGGCATGGGTACGCAGTATTTT
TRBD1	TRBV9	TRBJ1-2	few	CASTPQDRGRDGYTF	TGTGCCAGCACCCCTCAGGACAGGGGGCGGGATGGCTACACCTTC